Listed below are T cell receptor beta chains from one sample, sequenced in a study of T-cell memory formation after mild COVID-19. TCRdb ran MiXCR on the 5' RACE reads and lists one entry per CDR3 protein. The table has 540,000 or so distinct CDR3 sequences, just over 20% seen once. Input material: PBMCs or a T cell subset sorted from them (not recorded which). Receptor source: an adult woman who had mild COVID-19 (a few samples of this study predate the infection). Cell type and time point are not known. Each CDR3 is given with its conserved first and last residue. A D gene is named only where the DNA matches it firmly. Rows give clone size only sometimes, using once, few, many, or a class for an expanded clone.

few	TRBD2	TRBV7-6	TRBJ2-7	CASSNAGAGDYEQYF	TGTGCCAGCAGCAATGCGGGAGCCGGAGACTACGAGCAGTACTTC
NA	TRBD2	TRBV19	TRBJ2-3	CASRLAGSRGDTQYF	TGTGCCAGTAGACTAGCGGGGTCCCGGGGAGATACGCAGTATTTT
NA	NA	TRBV12-3/TRBV12-4	TRBJ1-3	CASRPSGRISGNTIYF	TGTGCCAGCAGACCCTCGGGACGGATCTCTGGAAACACCATATATTTT
NA	NA	TRBV11-2	TRBJ1-2	CASRLRGNHGYTF	TGTGCCAGCAGGCTGAGAGGGAATCATGGCTACACCTTC
NA	NA	TRBV12-3/TRBV12-4	TRBJ2-3	CASSLGSASTDTQYF	TGTGCCAGCAGTTTAGGTAGCGCTTCCACAGATACGCAGTATTTT
few	NA	TRBV7-9	TRBJ1-1	CASSSTGGLTEAFF	TGTGCCAGCAGCTCTACCGGAGGTCTCACTGAAGCTTTCTTT
NA	NA	TRBV25-1	TRBJ2-3	CASSHGGTDTQYF	TGTGCCAGCAGTCATGGGGGTACAGATACGCAGTATTTT
few	NA	TRBV7-2	TRBJ2-6	CASSPRAGRGFSGANVLTF	TGTGCCAGCAGCCCCCGAGCAGGCAGGGGTTTCTCTGGGGCCAACGTCCTGACTTTC
NA	NA	TRBV10-3	TRBJ2-2	CAISESRPNTGELFF	TGTGCCATCAGTGAGTCGAGACCGAACACCGGGGAGCTGTTTTTT
NA	NA	TRBV29-1	TRBJ1-3	CSVLDVEHSGNTIYF	TGCAGCGTCTTGGACGTGGAACACTCTGGAAACACCATATATTTT
NA	NA	TRBV7-9	TRBJ2-1	CASSASKGSGRTGLSYNEQFF	TGTGCCAGCAGCGCTAGTAAGGGTTCGGGGCGGACGGGGCTCTCCTACAATGAGCAGTTCTTC
few	NA	TRBV15	TRBJ2-5	CATTPMGGSETQYF	TGTGCCACCACCCCCATGGGGGGCTCGGAGACCCAGTACTTC
few	TRBD1	TRBV29-1	TRBJ1-3	CSAGQAPAGNTIYF	TGCAGCGCTGGACAGGCCCCGGCTGGAAACACCATATATTTT
few	TRBD2	TRBV7-6	TRBJ2-2	CASSSTSGGGAGELFF	TGTGCCAGCAGCTCGACTAGCGGGGGAGGTGCCGGGGAGCTGTTTTTT
few	TRBD1	TRBV20-1	TRBJ1-2	CSATPRTGSNYGYTF	TGCAGTGCCACCCCCCGGACAGGATCTAACTATGGCTACACCTTC
NA	TRBD1	TRBV6-5	TRBJ2-7	CASRSGQGPEQYF	TGTGCCAGCAGGTCGGGACAGGGGCCCGAGCAGTACTTC
few	NA	TRBV18	TRBJ2-5	CASSGGRVETQYF	TGTGCCAGCTCCGGGGGTCGGGTGGAGACCCAGTACTTC
NA	TRBD2	TRBV7-2	TRBJ2-1	CASSLGAGLPEGFF	TGTGCCAGCAGCCTGGGAGCGGGGCTTCCCGAGGGGTTCTTC
few	NA	TRBV5-1	TRBJ2-7	CASSSYDRLYEQYF	TGCGCCAGCAGCTCCTATGACAGGCTCTACGAGCAGTACTTC
few	NA	TRBV20-1	TRBJ2-7	CSAIPSDPPNYEQYF	TGCAGTGCTATACCTAGTGACCCCCCGAACTACGAGCAGTACTTC
once	NA	TRBV9	TRBJ1-4	CASSAEDTVEKLFF	TGTGCCAGCAGCGCCGAGGACACGGTTGAAAAACTGTTTTTT
NA	TRBD1	TRBV2	TRBJ1-3	CASSVQGRPGNTIYF	TGTGCCAGCAGTGTACAGGGGAGGCCTGGAAACACCATATATTTT
NA	NA	TRBV7-9	TRBJ2-1	CASSPDRDRQFF	TGTGCCAGCAGCCCAGACCGGGATAGGCAGTTCTTC
NA	NA	TRBV4-1	TRBJ2-3	CASSGYDGPTDTQYF	TGCGCCAGCAGTGGGTACGACGGACCCACAGATACGCAGTATTTT
NA	TRBD1	TRBV6-1	TRBJ2-5	CASSVGTGGSETQYF	TGTGCCAGCAGTGTCGGGACAGGGGGGTCGGAGACCCAGTACTTC
NA	TRBD2	TRBV9	TRBJ2-1	CASSVRLAGSNEQFF	TGTGCCAGCAGCGTAAGACTAGCGGGAAGTAATGAGCAGTTCTTC
few	TRBD1	TRBV5-1	TRBJ1-5	CASSLGGTDSNQPQHF	TGCGCCAGCAGCTTGGGAGGGACAGACTCTAATCAGCCCCAGCATTTT
NA	NA	TRBV30	TRBJ2-3	CAWSGRDGGTQYF	TGTGCCTGGAGTGGCCGGGACGGCGGTACGCAGTATTTT
few	NA	TRBV12-3/TRBV12-4	TRBJ1-2	CASSLKANYGYTF	TGTGCCAGCAGTTTAAAGGCTAACTATGGCTACACCTTC
NA	TRBD2	TRBV4-2	TRBJ2-3	CASSQLTGGSTDTQYF	TGTGCCAGCAGCCAACTAACGGGAGGGAGCACAGATACGCAGTATTTT